This TCR beta chain originates from a study of vaccination and CD4 T cells after COVID-19. The overall study: A CEFX pool, an HIV-1 Nef pool, or no peptide went to control cultures.

Indicated treatment: approximately 10-day PBMC culture with coronavirus spike peptide pools or control peptides (ViraFEST assay). V was pared by 3 bases and J by 7 bases, with 18 bases between. The germline gives CDR1 LNHDA, CDR2 SQIVND (reference sequence). This CDR3 has 15 amino acids. General study findings and limits: Post-infection sampling omitted early timepoints and covered relatively few convalescent patients.

This clonotype was observed a handful of times. Its antigen is as yet unknown. Sequencing of cultured CD4+ T cell DNA used the Oncomine TCR Beta short-read assay. TCRdb analysed the PCR reads with MiXCR anew, one entry per CDR3 protein. The sample consists of 13,000 to 15,000 distinct CDR3 sequences, less than 55% of them appearing once. The clonotype comes from a human donor who had recovered from COVID-19. The V and J genes are TRBV19 and TRBJ1-1; D unresolved. Sequences were obtained from CD4+ T cells from blood, cultured in vitro. CDR3 nucleotides: TGTGCCAGTAGTATGGGGTACGGGCGTAGGGTTGAAGCTTTCTTT. Protein sequence: CASSMGYGRRVEAFF.